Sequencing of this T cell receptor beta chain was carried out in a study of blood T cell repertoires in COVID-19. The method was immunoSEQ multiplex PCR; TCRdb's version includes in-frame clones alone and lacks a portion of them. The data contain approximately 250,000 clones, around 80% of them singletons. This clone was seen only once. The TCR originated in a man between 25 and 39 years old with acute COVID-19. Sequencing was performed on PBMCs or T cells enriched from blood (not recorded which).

The CDR3 nucleotides read TGTGCCAGCAGTGAAGAGGGACAGGCCCTCTACGAGCAGTACGTC. This sequence encodes CASSEEGQALYEQYV. V usage is TRBV6-1 and J usage is TRBJ2-7; 8 bases align to TRBD1. The CDR3 totals 15 residues. V shed 1 base and J 3 bases; nucleotides not matched to a gene: 5. Germline CDR1 MNHNS, CDR2 SASEGT.